This TCR beta chain was retrieved from a study of siplizumab effects on memory and regulatory T cells. This CDR3 spans 15 amino acids. Trimming removed 0 bases from V and 4 bases from J, with 12 bases in between. CDR1 is LNHDA and CDR2 is SQIVND in the germline V gene (reference sequence). The study assayed 90,000 to 100,000 TCR templates per sample. Libraries were prepared by immunoSEQ multiplex PCR; TCRdb keeps only in-frame clonotypes and omits some of them. The sample contains around 77,000 clones, roughly 89% of which appear only once. This clone was seen more than once but under ten times. What it binds is unknown. The study's findings and limits: Tregs that proliferated in siplizumab cultures did not have their suppressive function confirmed.

The chain joins TRBV19 to TRBJ1-1; D is possibly TRBD1 (6 bases). This receptor was identified in a human donor in good health. What was sequenced was CD8+ T cells sorted from blood. The CDR3 DNA is TGTGCCAGTAGTATAGAAGAGGGGGGGATCACTGAAGCTTTCTTT. This sequence encodes CASSIEEGGITEAFF.